This paragraph reports one T cell receptor (beta chain). Assay used: immunoSEQ multiplex PCR; TCRdb lists only in-frame clones, some missing. The sample holds 89,000 or so clones; 91% are singletons and the top ten take around 3.3%. Per germline, CDR1 GTSNPN and CDR2 SVGIG (reference sequence). Trimming shortened V by 2 bases and J by 0 bases, and 8 bases separated the two germline ends. The CDR3 extends over 14 amino acids. The data stem from a study of T cell changes during pregnancy in multiple sclerosis. Sequencing used PBMCs, obtained in the first trimester of pregnancy. The receptor was isolated from a female donor in good health, serving as a control in a pregnancy study. Some clones in this sample may be carry-over from other donors' samples. The chain recombines TRBV30 with TRBJ1-5, with D tentatively TRBD1 (6 bases). CDR3 sequence: CAWSQGLSNQPQHF. As DNA, the CDR3 is TGTGCCTGGAGTCAGGGGCTTAGCAATCAGCCCCAGCATTTT.